The 8 T cell receptor beta chains listed next were all sequenced from one sample in a study of blood T cells in healthy people across ages. A second PCR, run for about 6 to 11 cycles, used a sample-barcoded 5' primer plus a J-beta primer mix. TCRdb re-called the 5' RACE reads through MiXCR, storing one row per CDR3 protein. Of approximately 1.5 million distinct CDR3 sequences listed, about 31% are singletons. The sample taken for sequencing was blood. The receptors were sampled from a woman aged 25 to 39 in good health.

With respect to this clonotype: At one boundary the junction diverges from the germline segment, which might be a read error. The chain has TRBV7-9 and TRBJ2-7; either TRBD1 or TRBD2 may supply D (5 bases each). The CDR3 covers 14 residues. Germline V gives CDR1 SEHNR, CDR2 FQNEAQ (reference sequence). The CDR3: CASRGDGVTNEQYF. The CDR3 bases are TGTGCCAGCAGGGGGGACGGGGTGACGAACGAACAGTACTTC.

The chain employs TRBV12-3 or TRBV12-4 and TRBJ1-1; the D gene is possibly TRBD1 (5 bases). The CDR3 has 16 amino acids. V dropped 0 bases and J dropped 1 base, with 12 bases sitting between them. The CDR3 protein is CASSLARDGRNTEAFF. CDR3 sequence (DNA): TGTGCCAGCAGTTTAGCACGGGACGGCCGGAACACTGAAGCTTTCTTT.

The genes are TRBV11-2 and TRBJ2-7; D could derive from TRBD1 or TRBD2 (5 bases each). Trimming removed 4 bases at V and 0 bases at J, with 13 bases between. There are 15 residues in the CDR3. CDR1 is SGHAT and CDR2 is FQNNGV in the germline V gene. This CDR3 reads CASSYGTASSYEQYF. The CDR3 DNA is TGTGCCAGCAGCTATGGGACCGCGTCCTCCTACGAGCAGTACTTC.

This sequence joins TRBV6-1 and TRBJ1-4; D unresolved. This CDR3 has 12 amino acids. V gave up 8 bases and J gave up 5 bases, with 9 bases separating them. Germline V lookup: CDR1 MNHNS, CDR2 SASEGT. The CDR3 DNA follows: TGTGCCAGCGGCCGGGCGAATGAAAAACTGTTTTTT. This codes for CASGRANEKLFF.

This clonotype appeared a few times. The chain carries TRBV4-1 and TRBJ1-2; D remains ambiguous. The CDR3 is 15 residues long. Germline V gives CDR1 MGHRA, CDR2 YSYEKL. Trimming removed 1 base from V and 5 bases from J, with 14 bases in between. The CDR3, as DNA: TGCGCCAGCAGCCAAGCAGAGGGTCTGAGGTATGGCTACACCTTC. Its protein product is CASSQAEGLRYGYTF.

This clonotype has just a few counts. The chain has TRBV6-5 and TRBJ1-2, with 7 positions matching TRBD1. Trimming removed 5 bases from V and 1 base from J; junction bases left unmatched: 7. CDR1 is MNHEY and CDR2 is SVGAGI in the germline V gene. The CDR3 length is 15 residues. CDR3 sequence reads: CASSKQGGFNYGYTF. The CDR3 DNA is TGTGCCAGCAGTAAGCAGGGGGGATTTAACTATGGCTACACCTTC.

The V call is TRBV7-9, the J call TRBJ2-3; 11 positions match TRBD2. The CDR3 covers 18 residues. V shed 5 bases, J shed 4 bases, and the junction held 14 bases outside the gene matches. Germline V lookup: CDR1 SEHNR, CDR2 FQNEAQ (reference sequence). CDR3 protein: CASSPLAGGGQFPDTQYF. CDR3 nucleotide sequence: TGTGCCAGCAGCCCTTTAGCGGGGGGGGGCCAGTTCCCAGATACGCAGTATTTT.

The V gene is TRBV20-1, the J gene TRBJ2-1, with D tentatively TRBD2 (6 bases). This CDR3 has 11 amino acids. The ends were cut back, 2 bases at V and 9 bases at J, with 8 bases in the middle. Germline loops: CDR1 DFQATT, CDR2 SNEGSKA (reference sequence). The CDR3 nucleotides read TGCAGTGCTAGATGGACTACTGAGCAGTTCTTC. It specifies CSARWTTEQFF.